This T cell receptor beta chain was captured in a study of technical replicates of blood from several donors. V gave up 6 bases and J gave up 3 bases; unmatched junction bases: 14. Germline CDR1 is KGHSH and CDR2 is LQKENI. This CDR3 is built from 17 residues. Clones were sequenced by immunoSEQ multiplex PCR, and TCRdb holds only the in-frame ones, with some missing. Among 75,000 to 95,000 clones, around 94% were seen once, and the ten largest hold around 0.25%. The receptor was derived from a human donor in good health. The sequenced sample was T cells isolated from PBMCs. V gene TRBV18 combines with J gene TRBJ2-1, with 7 bases that match TRBD2. CDR3 nucleotides: TGTGCCAGCTCGTATGGGACTACCATTCTACTCTACAATGAGCAGTTCTTC. Its translation: CASSYGTTILLYNEQFF. Full variable domain (outside the CDR3, taken from reference TRBV18 and TRBJ2-1): NAGVMQNPRHLVRRRGQEARLRCSPMKGHSHVYWYRQLPEEGLKFMVYLQKENIIDESGMPKERFSAEFPKEGPSILRIQQVVRGDSAAYFCASSYGTTILLYNEQFFGPGTRLTVL.